The rows below give T cell receptor beta chains drawn from one sample of a study of shared clonotypes between healthy human individuals. TCRdb's copy holds only in-frame clones and misses some; the assay was immunoSEQ multiplex PCR. This table holds about 530,000 clones, 90% to 96% found once. Sequencing was carried out using naive CD4+ T cells sorted from blood. These receptors all come from a woman younger than 45 in good health. The CDR3 runs from the conserved cysteine through the conserved F or W. A D gene is named only where the DNA matches it firmly. The listing skips clone size in some rows; elsewhere it reads once, few, many or a size class.

once	TRBV11-2	TRBJ2-7	-	CASSLFGGRGILEQYF	TGTGCCAGCAGCTTATTCGGCGGACGCGGAATACTCGAGCAGTACTTC
-	TRBV5-1	TRBJ1-1	-	CASSFAEGGTEAFF	TGCGCCAGCAGTTTCGCGGAGGGTGGCACTGAAGCTTTCTTT
-	TRBV5-8	TRBJ2-1	TRBD2	CASSTSGTYNEQFF	TGTGCCAGCAGTACTAGCGGGACTTACAATGAGCAGTTCTTC
once	TRBV18	TRBJ2-7	TRBD2	CASSSSSTSSYEQYF	TGTGCCAGCTCATCCTCTTCGACTAGCTCGTACGAGCAGTACTTC
-	TRBV4-1	TRBJ2-7	-	CASSQDALLEQYF	TGCGCCAGCAGCCAAGACGCATTACTGGAGCAGTACTTC
-	TRBV18	TRBJ2-1	TRBD1	CASSLLGTGGYNEQFF	TGTGCCAGCTCACTTTTAGGGACAGGGGGCTACAATGAGCAGTTCTTC
-	TRBV28	TRBJ1-1	TRBD1	CASSTGGQANTEAFF	TGTGCCAGCAGCACCGGGGGACAGGCGAACACTGAAGCTTTCTTT
-	TRBV10-3	TRBJ2-7	TRBD1	CAVRDSTYEQYF	TGTGCCGTCCGGGACAGTACCTACGAGCAGTACTTC
-	TRBV9	TRBJ2-3	-	CASSARASASTDTQYF	TGTGCCAGCAGCGCCCGGGCTAGCGCATCCACAGATACGCAGTATTTT
-	TRBV5-6	TRBJ1-4	TRBD1	CASSPDTTWGPGQGEKLFF	TGTGCCAGCAGCCCGGATACCACTTGGGGTCCGGGACAGGGGGAAAAACTGTTTTTT
once	TRBV6-6	TRBJ1-5	TRBD1	CASRSTGDSNQPQHF	TGTGCCAGCAGATCGACAGGGGATAGCAATCAGCCCCAGCATTTT
-	TRBV28	TRBJ1-2	-	CASSYPPSYGYTF	TGTGCCAGCAGTTACCCCCCCTCCTATGGCTACACCTTC
once	TRBV5-8	TRBJ2-3	-	CASSPSTGGGRDTQYF	TGTGCCAGCAGCCCATCCACTGGAGGAGGGAGGGATACGCAGTATTTT
-	TRBV19	TRBJ1-1	TRBD1	CASRRTGTTSEAFF	TGTGCCAGTAGGAGGACAGGGACTACCTCTGAAGCTTTCTTT
-	TRBV6-6	TRBJ2-7	TRBD1	CASSSQGQGGATEQYF	TGTGCCAGCAGTTCCCAGGGACAGGGGGGTGCTACAGAGCAGTACTTC
once	TRBV7-8	TRBJ2-3	TRBD2	CASSPPPGTSRTDTQYF	TGTGCCAGCAGCCCCCCCCCTGGGACTAGCAGAACAGATACGCAGTATTTT
once	TRBV18	TRBJ2-7	TRBD2	CASSQGLAGVYEQYF	TGTGCCAGCTCACAAGGACTAGCGGGAGTTTACGAGCAGTACTTC
-	TRBV5-1	TRBJ2-5	-	CASSSGAETQYF	TGCGCCAGCAGCTCGGGGGCCGAGACCCAGTACTTC
-	TRBV19	TRBJ2-2	-	CAGGRQGDTGELFF	TGTGCCGGAGGGCGACAGGGTGACACCGGGGAGCTGTTTTTT
once	TRBV6-1	TRBJ1-4	TRBD1	CASRDRGRNNEKLFF	TGTGCCAGCAGGGACAGGGGAAGAAATAATGAAAAACTGTTTTTT